These 17 T cell receptor beta chains were all obtained from the same sample, sequenced in a study of identical twins. TCRdb fed the 5' RACE reads into MiXCR, producing one record per CDR3 protein. Altogether some 460,000 distinct CDR3 sequences are present, 12% to 15% being singletons, with the ten largest covering about 0.52%. The sample was also linked to a second study, of yellow fever vaccine responses in identical twins.

Material for sequencing was CD4+ T cells sorted from blood. These TCRs come from a young woman in good health.

This clonotype was observed at least ten times. J is TRBJ2-3 and V is TRBV5-1, with D tentatively TRBD1 (5 bases). This CDR3 contains 15 residues. Germline CDR1 reads SGHRS; CDR2 reads YFSETQ. Trimming removed 4 bases at V and 1 base at J, with 13 bases between. CDR3 protein: CASSTVGAGTDTQYF. The DNA of the CDR3 is TGCGCCAGCAGCACCGTTGGGGCAGGCACAGATACGCAGTATTTT.

V usage is TRBV4-3 and J usage is TRBJ2-7, with unresolved D. CDR1 is LGHNA and CDR2 is YSLEER in the germline V gene. V lost 1 base and J lost 0, with 10 bases in between. The CDR3 contains 15 residues. CDR3 DNA sequence: TGCGCCAGCAGCCAAGGGCCAGCTAGCTCCTACGAGCAGTACTTC. This codes for CASSQGPASSYEQYF.

This clonotype has only a few counts. V usage is TRBV20-1 and J usage is TRBJ2-7, with D maybe TRBD2 (6 bases). CDR3 length: 12 residues. Germline lookup yields CDR1 DFQATT and CDR2 SNEGSKA (reference sequence). Trimming took 3 bases from V and 2 from J, leaving 8 bases between them. The CDR3 protein is CSASRETYEQYF. CDR3 nucleotide sequence: TGCAGTGCTAGTCGGGAGACCTACGAGCAGTACTTC.

In this sample, this clonotype turned up a few times. The rearrangement joins TRBV29-1 to TRBJ1-1, with D possibly matching TRBD1 (6 bases). The CDR3 length is 14 residues. Trimming removed 0 bases from V and 8 bases from J, with 16 bases in between. The germline gives CDR1 SQVTM, CDR2 ANQGSEA. DNA for the CDR3: TGCAGCGTTGAAGAGGGGGCCCCGAGGAGAGAAGCTTTCTTT. As protein: CSVEEGAPRREAFF.

This clonotype appeared a few times. The V and J genes are TRBV27 and TRBJ1-2; 10 bases are shared with TRBD1. CDR3 length: 17 amino acids. The junction had 9 bases not matched to a gene; V was cut back by 5 bases and J by 0 bases. CDR1 is MNHEY, CDR2 SMNVEV, per germline (reference sequence). CDR3 amino acids: CASSLTGTGAANYGYTF. The DNA of the CDR3 is TGTGCCAGCAGTCTCACCGGGACAGGGGCAGCTAACTATGGCTACACCTTC.

This clonotype was observed a handful of times. The chain is built from TRBV7-2 and TRBJ2-3; 7 positions match TRBD1. The trim removed 3 bases at V and 6 bases at J, leaving 9 bases unmatched. The germline CDR1 and CDR2 sequences are SGHTA and FQGNSA. The CDR3 is made up of 15 amino acids. The CDR3 DNA is TGTGCCAGCAGCTTTGAGGGGGCGACGGGGGATACGCAGTATTTT. It is translated as CASSFEGATGDTQYF.

V gene TRBV2 combines with J gene TRBJ2-4; no clear D. CDR3 length: 11 amino acids. With 1 base removed from V and 12 bases from J, the gap between germline ends came to 7 bases. Germline values: CDR1 SNHLY, CDR2 FYNNEI. CDR3 in amino acids: CASSEEVGQYF. CDR3 DNA sequence: TGTGCCAGCAGTGAAGAAGTTGGTCAGTACTTC.

The CDR3 DNA reads TGTGCCAGCTCCTGGGGGCAAGGCGGGGAGCTGTTTTTT. Translation gives CASSWGQGGELFF. V usage is TRBV27 and J usage is TRBJ2-2; the D gene is possibly TRBD1 (6 bases). The CDR3 is made up of 13 amino acids. The V gene lost 8 bases and the J gene lost 7 bases, with 14 bases spanning the gap. The germline CDR1 and CDR2 sequences are MNHEY and SMNVEV (reference sequence).

This clonotype was seen more than once but under ten times. The V and J genes are TRBV5-1 and TRBJ2-1, with TRBD2 identical over 13 bases. The V gene end was trimmed by 7 bases and the J gene end by 10 bases; junction bases not matched to a gene: 8. Germline CDR1 is SGHRS and CDR2 is YFSETQ. The CDR3 is made up of 14 amino acids. CDR3 protein: CASALGLAGDEQFF. CDR3 DNA: TGCGCCAGCGCCCTCGGACTAGCGGGGGACGAGCAGTTCTTC. Based on the CDR3 plus reference TRBV5-1 and TRBJ2-1, the full variable domain is KAGVTQTPRYLIKTRGQQVTLSCSPISGHRSVSWYQQTPGQGLQFLFEYFSETQRNKGNFPGRFSGRQFSNSRSEMNVSTLELGDSALYLCASALGLAGDEQFFGPGTRLTVL.

The table lists this clonotype with a few counts. The V gene is TRBV5-1, the J gene TRBJ2-5; 8 bases map to TRBD2. CDR3 size: 14 residues. Trimming cost V 7 bases and J 3 bases; bases outside gene matches: 8. CDR1 is SGHRS and CDR2 is YFSETQ in the germline V gene. CDR3 nucleotide sequence: TGCGCCAGCGAGCGGGGGACTCACAAAGAGACCCAGTACTTC. This sequence encodes CASERGTHKETQYF. Filled out from reference TRBV5-1 and TRBJ2-5, the complete variable domain reads KAGVTQTPRYLIKTRGQQVTLSCSPISGHRSVSWYQQTPGQGLQFLFEYFSETQRNKGNFPGRFSGRQFSNSRSEMNVSTLELGDSALYLCASERGTHKETQYFGPGTRLLVL.

The table lists this clonotype with a few counts. The chain combines TRBV28 with TRBJ1-5; a weak D match, TRBD1 (5 bases). This CDR3 comprises 12 residues. Trimming cost V 10 bases and J 3 bases, with 10 bases left between them. From germline, CDR1 is MDHEN and CDR2 SYDVKM. Written as DNA, the CDR3 is TGTGCCACGGCAGGGAACAATCAGCCCCAGCATTTT. This translates into CATAGNNQPQHF.

This clonotype was counted ten times or more. This chain connects TRBV4-1 to TRBJ2-3; D is possibly TRBD2 (6 bases). The germline V gene encodes CDR1 MGHRA and CDR2 YSYEKL. CDR3 length: 15 residues. Trimming removed 0 bases at V and 1 base at J, with 8 bases between. DNA for the CDR3: TGCGCCAGCAGCCAAGAGATAGCGGGCACAGATACGCAGTATTTT. Amino acids: CASSQEIAGTDTQYF.

This clonotype was seen a handful of times. The gene calls are TRBV6-1 and TRBJ2-1, with a weak D call TRBD2 (6 bases). V shed 4 bases and J shed 10 bases, with 11 bases lying between them. The CDR3 is 12 residues long. The germline V gene has CDR1 MNHNS and CDR2 SASEGT. CDR3 nucleotides: TGTGCCAGCAGTGGCGTGGCGGGGGAGCAGTTCTTC. Encoded protein: CASSGVAGEQFF.

The rearrangement links TRBV6-2 or TRBV6-3 to TRBJ1-1; D is uncertain. Between the trimmed V and J ends, which lost 2 bases and 5 bases, there was a span of 12 bases. The CDR3 totals 14 residues. Germline CDR1 reads MNHEY; CDR2 reads SVGEGT. CDR3 protein: CASSYALGRTEAFF. As DNA, the CDR3 is TGTGCCAGCAGTTACGCGTTAGGGCGGACTGAAGCTTTCTTT.

This clonotype was found a few times. V and J are TRBV5-1 and TRBJ2-3; TRBD2 agrees at 15 bases. Trimming took 3 bases from V and 5 from J; bases not matched to a gene: 10. Germline V lookup: CDR1 SGHRS, CDR2 YFSETQ. CDR3 size: 18 residues. In DNA, the CDR3 is TGCGCCAGCAGCTCCACCCGGACTAGCGGGAGGGCCTTAGATACGCAGTATTTT. Its protein is CASSSTRTSGRALDTQYF.

This clonotype was seen a handful of times. V and J are TRBV6-1 and TRBJ2-7; 7 bases map to TRBD1. Germline V gene data show CDR1 as MNHNS and CDR2 as SASEGT. V lost 5 bases and J lost 4; bases outside the gene matches: 8. The CDR3 totals 14 residues. The CDR3 bases are TGTGCCAGCAGTCCCACAGGGGTCGAGTACGAGCAGTACTTC. As protein: CASSPTGVEYEQYF.

This clonotype was counted a few times. The V gene is TRBV4-2, the J gene TRBJ2-7, with D maybe TRBD2 (6 bases). Trimming took 1 base from V and 3 from J, leaving 10 bases between them. Germline assignment: CDR1 LGHNA and CDR2 YNFKEQ. The CDR3 runs to 14 residues. The CDR3: CASSQGRDFYEQYF. DNA for the CDR3: TGTGCCAGCAGCCAAGGCAGGGACTTCTACGAGCAGTACTTC.